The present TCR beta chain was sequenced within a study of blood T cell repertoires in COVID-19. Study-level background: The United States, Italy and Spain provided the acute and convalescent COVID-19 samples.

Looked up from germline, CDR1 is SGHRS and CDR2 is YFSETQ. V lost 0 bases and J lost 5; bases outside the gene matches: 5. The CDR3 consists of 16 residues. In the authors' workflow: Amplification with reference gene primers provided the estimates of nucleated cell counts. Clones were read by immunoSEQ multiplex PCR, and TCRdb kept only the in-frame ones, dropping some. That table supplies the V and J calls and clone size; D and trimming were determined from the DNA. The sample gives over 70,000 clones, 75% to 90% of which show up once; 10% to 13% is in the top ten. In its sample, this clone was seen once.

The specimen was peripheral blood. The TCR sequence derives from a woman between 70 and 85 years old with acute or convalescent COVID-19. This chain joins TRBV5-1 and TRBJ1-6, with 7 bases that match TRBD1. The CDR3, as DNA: TGCGCCAGCAGCTTGGGGACAGGAATTAATAATTCACCCCTCCACTTT. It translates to CASSLGTGINNSPLHF. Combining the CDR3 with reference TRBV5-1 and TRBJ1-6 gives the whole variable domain KAGVTQTPRYLIKTRGQQVTLSCSPISGHRSVSWYQQTPGQGLQFLFEYFSETQRNKGNFPGRFSGRQFSNSRSEMNVSTLELGDSALYLCASSLGTGINNSPLHFGNGTRLTVT.